The source of this T cell receptor (beta chain) is a study of blood T cell repertoires in COVID-19. At the level of the study: T cells, B-cell-depleted T cells, or PBMCs supplied cDNA or gDNA.

In germline, CDR1 is DFQATT, CDR2 SNEGSKA (reference sequence). The CDR3 covers 15 residues. The junction had 5 bases not matched to a gene; V was cut back by 3 bases and J by 2 bases. Produced via immunoSEQ multiplex PCR; TCRdb's table is partial and in-frame only. The repertoire holds approximately 210,000 clones, around 80% seen once, with 12% in the top ten. The TCR originated in a woman aged 40 to 49 with acute or convalescent COVID-19. Sequencing used peripheral blood. The J gene is TRBJ2-7, the V gene TRBV20-1; 12 bases agree with TRBD2. The CDR3 protein is CSASALAGGTYEQYF. The DNA for the CDR3 is TGCAGTGCTAGTGCTCTAGCGGGAGGGACCTACGAGCAGTACTTC.